The 22 T cell receptor beta chains in this list originate from one sample, sequenced in a study of T cell repertoires in cytomegalovirus infection. These receptors have no identified antigens. TCRdb called the reads again in MiXCR, with one record for every CDR3 protein. The table shows about 830,000 distinct CDR3 sequences, with around a third occurring only once. The input for sequencing was cultured CD8+ T cells from PBMCs, taken from culture after CMV antigen stimulation. The receptors shown here come from a human donor in good health (CMV status not recorded). Some clones in this sample may be carry-over from other donors' samples.

The rearrangement joins TRBV6-6 to TRBJ2-1; 8 positions match TRBD2. This CDR3 is built from 16 residues. Germline CDR1 and CDR2: MNHNY and SVGAGI (reference sequence). Trimming cost V 8 bases and J 0 bases; bases outside gene matches: 9. CDR3 bases: TGTGCCAGCTCCACCGGGGGGGCTAGCTCCTACAATGAGCAGTTCTTC. This codes for CASSTGGASSYNEQFF.

The chain is built from TRBV9 and TRBJ1-1; 9 positions agree with TRBD1. V lost 0 bases to trimming and J lost 5 bases; unmatched junction nucleotides: 11. The CDR3 covers 17 residues. Germline V gene sequence: CDR1 SGDLS, CDR2 YYNGEE. The CDR3 here is CASSVGGTGIGDTEAFF. The CDR3 nucleotides read TGTGCCAGCAGCGTAGGGGGGACAGGGATTGGTGATACTGAAGCTTTCTTT.

This clonotype was recorded at least ten times. The chain employs TRBV12-3 or TRBV12-4 and TRBJ1-1, with D possibly being TRBD1 (5 bases). This CDR3 spans 13 amino acids. Trimming removed 5 bases at V and 0 bases at J, with 7 bases between. The CDR3 nucleotides read TGTGCCAGCAGTGAGACAGTGAACACTGAAGCTTTCTTT. Residues: CASSETVNTEAFF.

The chain joins TRBV7-6 to TRBJ2-2; 7 bases match TRBD2. Germline loops: CDR1 SGHVS, CDR2 FNYEAQ. This CDR3 is 15 amino acids long. V dropped 5 bases and J dropped 6; count of bases not matched to a gene: 9. The DNA for the CDR3 is TGTGCCAGCAGCCCTGCCGGCGCGGGGGCCGGGGAGCTGTTTTTT. As protein: CASSPAGAGAGELFF.

This clonotype was counted between two and nine times. This chain joins TRBV25-1 and TRBJ1-6; D not resolved. The length of the CDR3 is 14 residues. Germline V gene sequence: CDR1 MGHDK, CDR2 SYGVNS. The V end was cut by 3 bases, the J end by 6 bases, with 9 bases between. The CDR3 sequence: CASSDAGFNSPLHF. In DNA, the CDR3 is TGTGCCAGCAGTGATGCAGGTTTTAATTCACCCCTCCACTTT.

The chain joins TRBV29-1 to TRBJ1-2, with 10 bases aligning to TRBD1. Germline trimming cut 3 bases from V and 8 bases from J; bases unmatched to any gene: 6. Germline V gene data show CDR1 as SQVTM and CDR2 as ANQGSEA. The CDR3 spans 13 residues. The CDR3 bases are TGCAGCGTTGACTTCCGGGGACAGGGGGGCTACACCTTC. It translates to CSVDFRGQGGYTF.

The rearrangement uses TRBV27 and TRBJ2-3, with TRBD2 matching 9 bases. The CDR3 consists of 15 residues. Looked up from germline, CDR1 is MNHEY and CDR2 is SMNVEV (reference sequence). The trim removed 3 bases at V and 6 bases at J, leaving 7 bases unmatched. The CDR3 DNA follows: TGTGCCAGCAGTTTCGGCGGGGGGGCCGGGGATACGCAGTATTTT. Protein: CASSFGGGAGDTQYF.

The chain couples TRBV6-5 to TRBJ2-3, with D unclear. Germline V lookup: CDR1 MNHEY, CDR2 SVGAGI. The CDR3 covers 17 residues. The V and J ends lost 0 bases and 0 bases respectively, with 13 bases between them. CDR3 coding DNA: TGTGCCAGCAGTTACTCACTGCCGGCGGTAAGCACAGATACGCAGTATTTT. Residues: CASSYSLPAVSTDTQYF.

The rearrangement links TRBV7-9 to TRBJ2-5, with 7 bases that match TRBD2. The CDR3 contains 12 residues. Germline-derived CDR1 and CDR2 are SEHNR and FQNEAQ (reference sequence). With V trimmed by 6 bases and J by 6 bases, 4 bases remained unmatched. The CDR3 spells CASRGGKKTQYF. The CDR3 bases are TGTGCCAGCAGGGGGGGGAAGAAGACCCAGTACTTC. The full variable domain, its missing parts supplied by reference TRBV7-9 and TRBJ2-5, is DTGVSQNPRHKITKRGQNVTFRCDPISEHNRLYWYRQTLGQGPEFLTYFQNEAQLEKSRLLSDRFSAERPKGSFSTLEIQRTEQGDSAMYLCASRGGKKTQYFGPGTRLLVL.

V is TRBV27 and J is TRBJ1-6; 9 nucleotides agree with TRBD1. Germline CDR1 reads MNHEY; CDR2 reads SMNVEV (reference sequence). The V segment lost 7 bases and the J segment 8 bases; nucleotides outside the gene matches: 9. There are 15 residues in the CDR3. As DNA, the CDR3 is TGTGCCAGCAAATACTCCACAGGGGGCGATTCACCCCTCCACTTT. It specifies CASKYSTGGDSPLHF.

This clonotype has only a few counts. V gene TRBV6-1 combines with J gene TRBJ1-6; 9 nucleotides line up with TRBD1. The CDR3 has 15 residues. V lost 6 bases, J lost 7 bases, and 7 bases stayed unmatched. Germline V gives CDR1 MNHNS, CDR2 SASEGT. This CDR3 reads CASSRTGDLNSPLHF. The CDR3 nucleotides are TGTGCCAGCAGCCGGACAGGGGACTTGAATTCACCCCTCCACTTT.

V is TRBV6-5 and J is TRBJ1-2; D may be TRBD1 (6 bases). V was shortened by 2 bases and J by 2 bases, with 15 bases between the two germline ends. The CDR3 consists of 16 residues. Germline lookup yields CDR1 MNHEY and CDR2 SVGAGI. The CDR3 nucleotides read TGTGCCAGCAGTTACGACCGGGACACTTTCAACTATGGCTACACCTTC. Encoded protein: CASSYDRDTFNYGYTF.

This clonotype was recorded a few times. V gene TRBV28 combines with J gene TRBJ2-3; no definite D call. The V end lost 1 base, the J end lost 0 bases, and 11 bases lay between the germline ends. The CDR3 sequence is 16 residues long. Germline-derived CDR1 and CDR2 are MDHEN and SYDVKM. CDR3 in DNA: TGTGCCAGCAGTTTATCAGTTGAAACTAGCACAGATACGCAGTATTTT. Residues: CASSLSVETSTDTQYF. Full variable domain (missing parts from reference TRBV28 and TRBJ2-3): DVKVTQSSRYLVKRTGEKVFLECVQDMDHENMFWYRQDPGLGLRLIYFSYDVKMKEKGDIPEGYSVSREKKERFSLILESASTNQTSMYLCASSLSVETSTDTQYFGPGTRLTVL.

This rearrangement joins TRBV10-3 to TRBJ1-3; 7 bases match TRBD1. Germline V gene data show CDR1 as ENHRY and CDR2 as SYGVKD. The CDR3 length is 15 residues. V was clipped by 6 bases and J by 0 bases; unmatched bases: 5. DNA for the CDR3: TGTGCCATCAGGGGGACAGCGGACTCTGGAAACACCATATATTTT. Amino acids: CAIRGTADSGNTIYF.

This chain joins TRBV28 and TRBJ1-5; D is uncertain. With 4 bases removed from V and 3 bases from J, the gap between germline ends came to 10 bases. CDR3 length: 14 amino acids. Germline V gives CDR1 MDHEN, CDR2 SYDVKM. In DNA, the CDR3 is TGTGCCAGCAGTTCCGACACGTACAATCAGCCCCAGCATTTT. This gives the protein CASSSDTYNQPQHF.

There are a few counts of this clonotype. DNA for the CDR3: TGTGCCAGCGACCAGGGTGGTTCCTACAATGAGCAGTTCTTC. Its protein is CASDQGGSYNEQFF. The V gene is TRBV19, the J gene TRBJ2-1; D might be TRBD1 (5 bases). The CDR3 has 14 amino acids. Germline V gives CDR1 LNHDA, CDR2 SQIVND (reference sequence). V gave up 9 bases and J gave up 1 base, with 13 bases separating them.

This clonotype occurred many times. The chain employs TRBV7-6 and TRBJ2-1; D remains unclear. The germline CDR1 and CDR2 sequences are SGHVS and FNYEAQ. The CDR3 length is 12 residues. The V end lost 5 bases, the J end lost 4 bases, and 6 bases lay between the germline ends. CDR3 in amino acids: CASSERYNEQFF. CDR3 bases: TGTGCCAGCAGCGAAAGATACAATGAGCAGTTCTTC.

This clonotype was seen repeatedly, ten times or more. This chain joins TRBV7-6 and TRBJ2-5; TRBD2 matches 8 bases. The CDR3 runs 14 residues. The germline gives CDR1 SGHVS, CDR2 FNYEAQ. V was pared by 3 bases and J by 5 bases, with 5 bases of the junction left unmatched. The CDR3 DNA follows: TGTGCCAGCAGCTTCACCGGGGGGGCCGAGACCCAGTACTTC. Encoded protein: CASSFTGGAETQYF.

Many counts were recorded for this clonotype. V is TRBV7-2 and J is TRBJ2-7; 8 nucleotides line up with TRBD1. The CDR3 sequence is 12 residues long. Per germline, CDR1 SGHTA and CDR2 FQGNSA. The junction had 2 bases not matched to a gene; V was cut back by 5 bases and J by 5 bases. The CDR3 here is CASSRTGNEQYF. For the CDR3, the DNA is TGTGCCAGCAGCCGGACAGGGAACGAGCAGTACTTC.

This chain links TRBV24-1 with TRBJ2-3, with 10 bases aligning to TRBD2. V was clipped by 0 bases and J by 2 bases; unmatched bases: 1. The CDR3 sequence is 16 residues long. Germline V gene data show CDR1 as KGHDR and CDR2 as SFDVKD. The CDR3 coding sequence is TGTGCCACCAGTGATTTGCTAGCGGGGGACACAGATACGCAGTATTTT. It codes for CATSDLLAGDTDTQYF.

In its sample, this clonotype was seen many times. The chain joins TRBV7-8 to TRBJ1-1; D is uncertain. The CDR3 runs to 13 residues. V dropped 1 base and J dropped 6 bases, with 9 bases sitting between them. Germline loops: CDR1 SGHVS, CDR2 FQNEAQ. The DNA for the CDR3 is TGTGCCAGCAGCTTAGGTCGGGTGCCTGAAGCTTTCTTT. This codes for CASSLGRVPEAFF.

The CDR3 loop reads CATSGPSYRSPNEQFF. In DNA, the CDR3 is TGTGCCACCAGTGGCCCTTCTTACCGGTCCCCCAATGAGCAGTTCTTC. The V and J genes are TRBV24-1 and TRBJ2-1; D is unclear. The CDR3 is 16 amino acids. CDR1 is KGHDR, CDR2 SFDVKD, per germline. The V and J ends lost 5 bases and 6 bases respectively, with 19 bases between them.